The present T cell receptor beta chain was sequenced within a study of cytomegalovirus exposure and HLA in healthy donors. On the study more broadly: The early release's HLA-typed donors yielded about 85 million unique TCRs.

Germline CDR1 GTSNPN, CDR2 SVGIG (reference sequence). CDR3 length: 13 amino acids. Between the trimmed V and J ends, which lost 3 bases and 3 bases, there was a span of 12 bases. Primers for the PCR totalled 60 Vbeta and 13 Jbeta. The protocol was immunoSEQ multiplex PCR, while the TCRdb copy is restricted to in-frame clones and leaves out a portion. The sample holds 190,000 or so clones; around 75% are singletons and the top ten take around 0.4%. Worth noting for this clone: The antigen remains unidentified.

Findings and caveats of the study: Within the data, a cluster of highly shared sequence variants was likely a sequencing artifact. Among TCR beta chains, those listed as cytomegalovirus-associated numbered approximately 150. Common viral pathogens seemed, in a later analysis, to connect with several of the most significant clusters.

The sequence was obtained from a male donor in good health and CMV-seropositive. The V call is TRBV30, the J call TRBJ2-7; D is possibly TRBD1 (5 bases). Sequencing used PBMCs. In DNA, the CDR3 is TGTGCCTGGAGACAGGACCCTGGCTACGAGCAGTACTTC. It specifies CAWRQDPGYEQYF.